This T cell receptor (beta chain) was identified in a study of CD8+ T cells in alopecia areata. Looking at the study overall: Tofacitinib was taken orally by treated patients, and the dose was 5 to 10 mg twice daily. Tofacitinib was given for 6 to 18 months, then stopped for 6 months.

Regarding the study as a whole: Among the top 100, expanded CD8+ clones were significantly decreased by tofacitinib, as was scalp clonality.

On this clone: Its antigen is undetermined.

Reverse transcribed after extraction, RNA yielded cDNA as the sequencing template. Generated by immunoSEQ multiplex PCR, the TCRdb table keeps only in-frame clones and is missing some. Among approximately 90,000 clones listed, about 70% were seen once. Described treatment: oral pan-JAK inhibitor, 5-10 mg twice daily. Sorting separated CD4+ and CD8+ T cells out of PBMCs. This TCR was sampled from a human donor with alopecia areata. The source was CD8+ T cells sorted from blood, collected at approximately week 42, from a patient treated with tofacitinib.

CDR3 DNA: TGTGCCTGGAATGGGGGAGCCTCTGGAAACACCATATATTTT. This sequence encodes CAWNGGASGNTIYF. The chain uses TRBV30 and TRBJ1-3, with D maybe TRBD1 (5 bases). Germline assignment: CDR1 GTSNPN and CDR2 SVGIG (reference sequence). Trimming pared 4 bases from V and 0 bases from J, leaving 10 bases between. This CDR3 spans 14 amino acids.